The clone carrying this T cell receptor beta chain was seen just once. The CDR3 covers 14 residues. V dropped 6 bases and J dropped 4 bases, with 15 bases sitting between them. The germline CDR1 and CDR2 sequences are MDHEN and SYDVKM. Using immunoSEQ multiplex PCR, the repertoire was profiled, and TCRdb retains in-frame clones only, with some absent. The repertoire holds about 49,000 clones, with under 85% as singletons. This specimen belongs to a study of T cell responses to AZD1222 COVID-19 vaccine. The material was peripheral blood, obtained on day 0 of MenACWY control vaccination. V is TRBV28 and J is TRBJ1-2; a possible D gene is TRBD1 (5 bases). This clonotype originated in an adult in good health. As DNA, the CDR3 is TGTGCCAGCAGCCCCAGAAGGGGACCCTATGGCTACACCTTC. It encodes CASSPRRGPYGYTF.